Below, 5 T cell receptor beta chains from the same sample are listed, as sequenced in a study of blood T cell repertoires in COVID-19. Only in-frame clones appear in the TCRdb table, and some are missing; sequencing was by immunoSEQ multiplex PCR. The sample shows roughly 250,000 clones, 82% of them seen only once. Sequencing was performed on peripheral blood. These receptors all come from a woman aged 60-75 years with active or convalescent COVID-19.

This chain links TRBV28 with TRBJ1-2; 7 nucleotides match TRBD1. The V segment lost 4 bases and the J segment 4 bases; nucleotides outside the gene matches: 12. Germline V lookup: CDR1 MDHEN, CDR2 SYDVKM. The CDR3 covers 16 residues. CDR3 protein: CASSSQGQPLGYGYTF. The DNA of the CDR3 is TGTGCCAGCAGTTCACAGGGACAGCCTCTAGGCTATGGCTACACCTTC.

The chain uses TRBV10-3 and TRBJ2-3, with 13 bases aligning to TRBD2. The CDR3 is made up of 17 amino acids. Germline V gene lookup returns CDR1 ENHRY and CDR2 SYGVKD. The V and J ends lost 6 bases and 1 base, in that order; junction bases with no gene match: 7. The CDR3 nucleotides read TGTGCCATCAGCCGGACTAGCGGGGGCCTTCGCACAGATACGCAGTATTTT. This translates into CAISRTSGGLRTDTQYF.

This clone was detected only a few times. This chain uses TRBV6-6 with TRBJ1-1; D is perhaps TRBD1 (5 bases). Trimming shortened V by 7 bases and J by 6 bases, and 21 bases separated the two germline ends. Per germline, CDR1 MNHNY and CDR2 SVGAGI (reference sequence). The CDR3 extends over 15 amino acids. In DNA, the CDR3 is TGTGCCAGCACCACCCCCGGGGGGAATAGCGCTGAAGCTTTCTTT. Translation: CASTTPGGNSAEAFF.

This clone was detected a few times. The chain carries TRBV19 and TRBJ1-3, with D possibly being TRBD1 (5 bases). V was cut by 10 bases and J by 0 bases, with 19 bases left in between. The CDR3 sequence is 16 residues long. Germline V lookup: CDR1 LNHDA, CDR2 SQIVND (reference sequence). The CDR3 spells CATSQAGRSSGNTIYF. For the CDR3, the DNA is TGTGCCACCTCCCAAGCGGGACGGAGCTCTGGAAACACCATATATTTT. The full variable domain, with the rest looked up from reference TRBV19 and TRBJ1-3, is DGGITQSPKYLFRKEGQNVTLSCEQNLNHDAMYWYRQDPGQGLRLIYYSQIVNDFQKGDIAEGYSVSREKKESFPLTVTSAQKNPTAFYLCATSQAGRSSGNTIYFGEGSWLTVV.

The gene calls are TRBV19 and TRBJ1-6; weak D call: TRBD1 (6 bases). The germline gives CDR1 LNHDA, CDR2 SQIVND (reference sequence). Trimming shortened V by 11 bases and J by 4 bases, and 15 bases separated the two germline ends. The CDR3 consists of 14 residues. Here the CDR3 DNA reads TGTGCCGCCGGGAGGACAGAGTATAATTCACCCCTCCACTTT. This encodes CAAGRTEYNSPLHF.